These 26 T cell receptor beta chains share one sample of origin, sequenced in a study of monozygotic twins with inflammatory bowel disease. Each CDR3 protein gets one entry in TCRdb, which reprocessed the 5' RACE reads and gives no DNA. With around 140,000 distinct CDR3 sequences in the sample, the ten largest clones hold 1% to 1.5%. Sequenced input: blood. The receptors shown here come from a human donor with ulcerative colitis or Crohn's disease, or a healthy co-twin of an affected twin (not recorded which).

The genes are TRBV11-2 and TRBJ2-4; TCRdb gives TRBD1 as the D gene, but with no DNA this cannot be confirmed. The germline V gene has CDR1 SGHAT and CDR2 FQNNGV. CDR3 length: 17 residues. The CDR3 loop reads CASSLTTQGPEGNIQYF.

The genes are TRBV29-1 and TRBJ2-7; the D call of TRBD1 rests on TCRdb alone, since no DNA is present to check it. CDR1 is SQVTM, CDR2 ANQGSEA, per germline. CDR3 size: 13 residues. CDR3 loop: CSVRGTGAVEQYF.

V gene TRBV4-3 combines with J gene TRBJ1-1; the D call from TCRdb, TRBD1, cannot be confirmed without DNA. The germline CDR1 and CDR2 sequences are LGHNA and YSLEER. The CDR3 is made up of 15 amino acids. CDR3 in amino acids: CASSLIGGGNTEAFF.

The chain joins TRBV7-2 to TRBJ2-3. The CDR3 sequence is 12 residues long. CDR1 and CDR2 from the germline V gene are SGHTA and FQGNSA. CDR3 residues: CASSTDTDTQYF.

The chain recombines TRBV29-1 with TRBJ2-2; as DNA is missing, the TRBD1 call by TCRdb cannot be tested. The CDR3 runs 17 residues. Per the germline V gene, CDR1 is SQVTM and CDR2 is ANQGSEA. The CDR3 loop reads CSVERDSVDRVTGELFF.

This CDR3 is CSARTVSPAETQYF. The rearrangement links TRBV20-1 to TRBJ2-5; TCRdb gives TRBD2 as the D gene, but with no DNA this cannot be confirmed. CDR1 is DFQATT and CDR2 is SNEGSKA in the germline V gene (reference sequence). The CDR3 is 14 amino acids.

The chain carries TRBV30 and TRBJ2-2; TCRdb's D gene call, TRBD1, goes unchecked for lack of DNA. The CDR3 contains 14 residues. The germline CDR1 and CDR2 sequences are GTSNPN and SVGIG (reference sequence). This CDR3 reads CAWTAGLGSGELFF.

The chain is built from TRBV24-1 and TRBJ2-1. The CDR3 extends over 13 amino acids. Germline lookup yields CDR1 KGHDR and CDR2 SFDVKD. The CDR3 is CATSDLGLGEQSF.

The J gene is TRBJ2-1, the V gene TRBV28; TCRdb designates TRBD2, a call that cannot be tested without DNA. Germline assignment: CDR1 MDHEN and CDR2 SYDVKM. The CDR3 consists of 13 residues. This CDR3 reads CASNRLYYNEQFF.

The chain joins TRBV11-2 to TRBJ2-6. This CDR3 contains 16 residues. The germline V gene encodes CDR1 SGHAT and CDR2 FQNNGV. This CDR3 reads CASSLGQSKGANVLTF.

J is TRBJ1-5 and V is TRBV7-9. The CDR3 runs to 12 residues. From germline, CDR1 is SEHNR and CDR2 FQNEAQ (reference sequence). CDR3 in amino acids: CASGRVNQPQHF.

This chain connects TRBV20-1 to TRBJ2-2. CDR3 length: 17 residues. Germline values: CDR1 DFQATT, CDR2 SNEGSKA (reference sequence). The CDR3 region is CSARVPRMKPNTGELFF.

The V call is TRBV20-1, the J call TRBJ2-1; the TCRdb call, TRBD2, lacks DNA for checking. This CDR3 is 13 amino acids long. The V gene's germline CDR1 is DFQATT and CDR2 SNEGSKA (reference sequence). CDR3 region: CSGSLAGGNEQFF.

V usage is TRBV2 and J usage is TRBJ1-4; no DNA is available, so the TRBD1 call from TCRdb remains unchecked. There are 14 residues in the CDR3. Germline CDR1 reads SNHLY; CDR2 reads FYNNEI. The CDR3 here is CASRAGTGGEKLFF.

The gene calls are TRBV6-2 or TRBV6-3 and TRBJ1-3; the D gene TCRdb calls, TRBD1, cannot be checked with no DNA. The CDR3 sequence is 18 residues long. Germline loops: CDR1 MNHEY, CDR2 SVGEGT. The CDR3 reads CASSYSSRDRTFGNTIYF.

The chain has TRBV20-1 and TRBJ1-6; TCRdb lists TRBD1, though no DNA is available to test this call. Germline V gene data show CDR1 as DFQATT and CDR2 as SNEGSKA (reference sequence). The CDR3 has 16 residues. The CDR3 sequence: CSARPIGQRYTSPLHF.

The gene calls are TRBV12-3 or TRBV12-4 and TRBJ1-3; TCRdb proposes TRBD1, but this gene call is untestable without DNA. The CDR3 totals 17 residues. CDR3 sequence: CASSPRSPPFSGNTIYF.

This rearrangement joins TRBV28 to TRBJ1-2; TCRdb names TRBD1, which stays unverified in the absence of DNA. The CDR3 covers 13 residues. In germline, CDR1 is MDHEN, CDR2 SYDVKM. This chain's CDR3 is CASSLPRGYGYTF.

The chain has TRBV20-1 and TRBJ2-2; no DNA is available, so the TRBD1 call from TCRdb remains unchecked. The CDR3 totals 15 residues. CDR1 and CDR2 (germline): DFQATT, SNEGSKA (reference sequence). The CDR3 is CSAEVDRGYTGVLFF.

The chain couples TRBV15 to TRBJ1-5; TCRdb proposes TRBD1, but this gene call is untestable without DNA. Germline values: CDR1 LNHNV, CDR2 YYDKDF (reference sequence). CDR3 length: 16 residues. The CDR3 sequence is CATSPSGTRGNQPQHF.

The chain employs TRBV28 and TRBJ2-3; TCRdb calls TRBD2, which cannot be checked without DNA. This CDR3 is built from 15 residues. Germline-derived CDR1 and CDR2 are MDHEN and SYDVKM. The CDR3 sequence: CASSYGEGNTDTQYF.

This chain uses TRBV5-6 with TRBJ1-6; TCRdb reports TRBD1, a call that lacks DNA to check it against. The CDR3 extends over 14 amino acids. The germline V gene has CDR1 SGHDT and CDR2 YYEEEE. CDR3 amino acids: CASRWGQTNSPLHF.

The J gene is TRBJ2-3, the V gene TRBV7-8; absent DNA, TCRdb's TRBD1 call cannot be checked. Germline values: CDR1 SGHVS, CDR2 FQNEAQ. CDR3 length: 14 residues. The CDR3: CASSTPRSTDTQYF.

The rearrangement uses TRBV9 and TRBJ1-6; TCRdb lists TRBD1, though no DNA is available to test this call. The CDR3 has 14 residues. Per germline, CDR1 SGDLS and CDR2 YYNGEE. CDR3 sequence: CASSVQGRNSPLHF.

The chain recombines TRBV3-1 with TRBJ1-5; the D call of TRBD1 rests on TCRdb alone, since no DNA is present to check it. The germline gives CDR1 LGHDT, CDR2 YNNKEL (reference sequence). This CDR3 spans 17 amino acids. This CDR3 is CASSQNGDPKWGQPQHF.

The CDR3 reads CASSPPTHLRDTDTQYF. This chain links TRBV18 with TRBJ2-3; as DNA is missing, the TRBD1 call by TCRdb cannot be tested. CDR3 length equals 17 residues. The germline V gene has CDR1 KGHSH and CDR2 LQKENI.